A selection of T cell receptor beta chains follows, all from one sample in a study of T cells in Graves' hyperthyroidism and ophthalmopathy. TCRdb re-derived calls from the multiplex PCR reads in MiXCR, one entry per CDR3 protein. The data contain over 650,000 distinct CDR3 sequences, about 17% of them singletons. Sample: blood. These receptors all come from a young man with Graves' hyperthyroidism. CDR3s include the opening cysteine and the closing phenylalanine or tryptophan. A D gene is named only where the DNA matches it firmly. Clone sizes are given selectively: once, few, many, or a class where the clone is expanded.

>TRBJ2-5|TRBV28|many|.
TGTGCCAGCACCTCAGGAGGGGCTTCGACAACGCAAGAGACCCAGTACTTC
CASTSGGASTTQETQYF
>TRBJ1-2|TRBV2|.|TRBD1
TGTGCCAGCAGTGCAATGACAGGGGGCGCGGCCTATGGCTACACCTTC
CASSAMTGGAAYGYTF
>TRBJ2-1|TRBV5-1|.|TRBD2
TGCGCCAGCAGCTTGGGCGGCGGATGGTTGCGGGAGGGCCGCGGGTGGAGTGAGCAGTTCTTC
CASSLGGGWLREGRGWSEQFF
>TRBJ1-1|TRBV5-1|many|.
TGCGCCAGCAGCTTGGCCGGGGAGACTGAAGCTTTCTTT
CASSLAGETEAFF
>TRBJ2-1|TRBV6-1|many|.
TGTGCCAGCATCGCCCTAGGCTTCGAGAATACTGAGCAGTTCTTC
CASIALGFENTEQFF
>TRBJ1-1|TRBV5-4|.|.
TGTGCCAGCAGCTCCGGGAGGGTGACTGAAGCTTTCTTT
CASSSGRVTEAFF
>TRBJ2-7|TRBV6-9|few|.
TGTGCCAGCAGTTATGAGGGCCACGAGCAGTACTTC
CASSYEGHEQYF
>TRBJ1-5|TRBV20-1|many|TRBD1
TGCAGTGCTAGAGGGAGACAGGGCCAGCCCCAGCATTTT
CSARGRQGQPQHF
>TRBJ2-7|TRBV7-2|many|TRBD1
TGTGCCAGCAGTAGGGACAGATCCTACGAGCAGTACTTC
CASSRDRSYEQYF
>TRBJ2-5|TRBV7-6|.|.
TGTGCCAGCAGCTTGGGGATCGGCCTAGGGGAGACCCAGTACTTC
CASSLGIGLGETQYF
>TRBJ2-3|TRBV29-1|many|TRBD1
TGCAGCGTTAGTCGGACAGGGGCGACAGATACGCAGTATTTT
CSVSRTGATDTQYF
>TRBJ2-1|TRBV27|.|.
TGTGCCAGCAGTTTTTTGGGCATTGAGCAGTTCTTC
CASSFLGIEQFF
>TRBJ2-1|TRBV28|many|.
TGTGCCAGCAGTCCCCCGCTGGGCAACGACAATGAGCAGTTCTTC
CASSPPLGNDNEQFF
>TRBJ2-1|TRBV7-9|.|TRBD2
TGTGCCAGCAGCTTATCGGGCGGGGGACCAGCTAACAATGAGCAGTTCTTC
CASSLSGGGPANNEQFF
>TRBJ2-7|TRBV28|many|TRBD2
TGTGCCAGCAGCTACATGGGGGAGGGGACTTCCGAGGAGCAGTACTTC
CASSYMGEGTSEEQYF
>TRBJ1-4|TRBV5-6|few|TRBD1
TGTGCCAGCAGCCCGATGGGACAGGGGTATGAAAAACTGTTTTTT
CASSPMGQGYEKLFF
>TRBJ2-7|TRBV25-1|.|.
TGTGCCAGCAGTGAACTCGTACAGTGGGACGAGCAGTACTTC
CASSELVQWDEQYF
>TRBJ1-1|TRBV6-1|few|.
TGTGCCGGGGACACTGAAGCTTTCTTT
CAGDTEAFF
>TRBJ2-7|TRBV19|.|.
TGTGCCAGTAGTATGCTTGGACAGCCCTCCTACGAGCAGTACTTC
CASSMLGQPSYEQYF
>TRBJ2-5|TRBV27|.|TRBD2
TGTGCCAGCAGTTTATCACCCTGGGCTAGCGGGAGGGCCATGTACTTC
CASSLSPWASGRAMYF
>TRBJ1-4|TRBV30|many|.
TGTGCCTGGAATGAACTATCCGTTGGAGAAAAACTGTTTTTT
CAWNELSVGEKLFF
>TRBJ1-1|TRBV29-1|many|TRBD1
TGCAGCACAGAAGGGACAGCGAACACTGAAGCTTTCTTT
CSTEGTANTEAFF
>TRBJ1-1|TRBV20-1|few|.
TGCAGTGCTTGGGGACTGGTGAACACTGAAGCTTTCTTT
CSAWGLVNTEAFF
>TRBJ2-3|TRBV4-1|many|.
TGCGCCAGCAGCCTGCCTATTAAGCCAACCAGCACAGATACGCAGTATTTT
CASSLPIKPTSTDTQYF
>TRBJ2-3|TRBV13|many|TRBD2
TGTGCCAGCAATAGCGGGAACACAGATACGCAGTATTTT
CASNSGNTDTQYF
>TRBJ2-1|TRBV28|many|TRBD1
TGTGCCAGCATTATCGGGGAACGGGACAGGGGTAAGGTCGGGTCCCACAATGAGCAGTTCTTC
CASIIGERDRGKVGSHNEQFF
>TRBJ1-1|TRBV18|.|.
TGTGCCAGCTCACTTTGGGGCAGGACAAGCACTGAAGCTTTCTTT
CASSLWGRTSTEAFF
>TRBJ2-5|TRBV10-3|.|TRBD1
TGTGCCATCAGTGAGTCCGGGACAGAGGTGACCCAGTACTTC
CAISESGTEVTQYF
>TRBJ2-1|TRBV30|many|.
TGTGCCTGGAGTGCAGGCAGGGGAAACAATGAGCAGTTCTTC
CAWSAGRGNNEQFF
>TRBJ2-5|TRBV5-1|.|.
TGCGCCAGCAGCAGAGCTAGCAATCGCGAGACCCAGTACTTC
CASSRASNRETQYF
>TRBJ1-6|TRBV7-2|.|.
TGTGCCAGCACCCTCCGGGGGGAGATCGAATCACCCCTCCACTTT
CASTLRGEIESPLHF
>TRBJ1-6|TRBV2|few|.
TGTGCCAGCAATGTACGAGGGGCCTGGAATTCACCCCTCCACTTT
CASNVRGAWNSPLHF
>TRBJ2-6|TRBV27|few|TRBD2
TGTGCCAGCAGTTTAGGGGGGGTCGTAGTCTCTGGGGCCAACGTCCTGACTTTC
CASSLGGVVVSGANVLTF
>TRBJ1-5|TRBV24-1|few|TRBD1
TGTGCCACCAGTGGTGGACAGGGGATCGTCAGCAATCAGCCCCAGCATTTT
CATSGGQGIVSNQPQHF
>TRBJ1-1|TRBV5-1|many|.
TGCGCCAGCAGCTTGGCCGAGGACGGATACACTGAAGCTTTCTTT
CASSLAEDGYTEAFF
>TRBJ2-5|TRBV28|many|TRBD2
TGTGCCAGCAGTTCCGGGACTAGCTTGGGGGAGACCCAGTACTTC
CASSSGTSLGETQYF
>TRBJ2-2|TRBV20-1|few|.
TGCAGTGCTAGAATCCCGCGGGGTACCACCGGGGAGCTGTTTTTT
CSARIPRGTTGELFF
>TRBJ2-5|TRBV24-1|many|TRBD2
TGTGCCACCAGTGACTCTACTAGCGCGGAAGAGACCCAGTACTTC
CATSDSTSAEETQYF
>TRBJ2-7|TRBV6-1|many|TRBD2
TGTGCCATCTCTGGGACTAGCGGGAGCCCACCCTACGAGCAGTACTTC
CAISGTSGSPPYEQYF
>TRBJ2-1|TRBV5-4|many|TRBD2
TGTGCCAGCAGCAACCGACTAGCGGGAGACTTTGAGCAGTTCTTC
CASSNRLAGDFEQFF
>TRBJ1-5|TRBV6-1|many|TRBD1
TGTGCCAGCAGGCGTACAGGGGGACAGCCCCAGCATTTT
CASRRTGGQPQHF
>TRBJ2-7|TRBV7-3|few|TRBD2
TGTGCCAGCAGGAGGGCCGCGGGAGGGGGCGAGCAGTACTTC
CASRRAAGGGEQYF
>TRBJ2-1|TRBV15|many|.
TGTGCCACCAGCAGAGATCTGACAGACACCTACAATGAGCAGTTCTTC
CATSRDLTDTYNEQFF
>TRBJ2-1|TRBV28|many|TRBD2
TGTGCCAGCAGTACGGGGACGGGAGGTTATGAGCAGTTCTTC
CASSTGTGGYEQFF
>TRBJ2-7|TRBV7-2|few|.
TGTGCCAGCAGCTCAGTTTCGAGAGAGCAGTACTTC
CASSSVSREQYF
>TRBJ1-6|TRBV28|many|TRBD1
TGTGCCAGCAGTTTCGAAAGGGGGCATTCACCCCTCCACTTT
CASSFERGHSPLHF
>TRBJ2-1|TRBV30|.|TRBD2
TGTGCCTGGACGGAGTCAAGCGGGAGGGTTAATGAGCAGTTCTTC
CAWTESSGRVNEQFF
>TRBJ2-5|TRBV28|many|.
TGTGCCATAGGTCCTTTGCGGGGGACCCAGTACTTC
CAIGPLRGTQYF
>TRBJ2-5|TRBV29-1|few|TRBD2
TGCAGCGTTGCTGTGAGCGGGAGCACTCTAGAGACCCAGTACTTC
CSVAVSGSTLETQYF
>TRBJ2-1|TRBV20-1|few|TRBD2
TGCAGTGCTAGAGACCAGGGGACTAGCGGGAACGAGCAGTTCTTC
CSARDQGTSGNEQFF
>TRBJ1-5|TRBV28|many|.
TGTGCCAGCACCCCTTGGGGAGATCAGCCCCAGCATTTT
CASTPWGDQPQHF
>TRBJ1-1|TRBV7-9|many|TRBD1
TGTGCCAGCAGCTCGAGATCGGGACAGGGGGTATTCACTGAAGCTTTCTTT
CASSSRSGQGVFTEAFF
>TRBJ2-1|TRBV29-1|.|TRBD2
TGCAGCGTTTCGGGGCCTAGCGGGAGGGAAGGTGAGCAGTTCTTC
CSVSGPSGREGEQFF
>TRBJ2-1|TRBV7-9|.|.
TGTGTCAGCATCACCGAGGCCCAGTACAATGAGCAGTTCTTC
CVSITEAQYNEQFF
>TRBJ2-7|TRBV12-3/TRBV12-4|few|.
TGTGCCAGCAGTCCCCCGACAGCCATCTACGAGCAGTACTTC
CASSPPTAIYEQYF
>TRBJ2-7|TRBV5-1|many|TRBD2
TGCGCCAGCAGCTTAGCTAGCGGTCACTACGAGCAGTACTTC
CASSLASGHYEQYF
>TRBJ2-3|TRBV20-1|.|.
TGCAGTGCCAGTCGACAGCTTCAGGGGGATACGCAGTATTTT
CSASRQLQGDTQYF
>TRBJ1-3|TRBV9|.|.
TGTGCCAGCAGCGTTCAGGTGGTTGGAAACACCATATATTTT
CASSVQVVGNTIYF
>TRBJ2-7|TRBV7-2|many|TRBD2
TGTGCCAGCAGTTGGGACTACTACGAGCAGTACTTC
CASSWDYYEQYF